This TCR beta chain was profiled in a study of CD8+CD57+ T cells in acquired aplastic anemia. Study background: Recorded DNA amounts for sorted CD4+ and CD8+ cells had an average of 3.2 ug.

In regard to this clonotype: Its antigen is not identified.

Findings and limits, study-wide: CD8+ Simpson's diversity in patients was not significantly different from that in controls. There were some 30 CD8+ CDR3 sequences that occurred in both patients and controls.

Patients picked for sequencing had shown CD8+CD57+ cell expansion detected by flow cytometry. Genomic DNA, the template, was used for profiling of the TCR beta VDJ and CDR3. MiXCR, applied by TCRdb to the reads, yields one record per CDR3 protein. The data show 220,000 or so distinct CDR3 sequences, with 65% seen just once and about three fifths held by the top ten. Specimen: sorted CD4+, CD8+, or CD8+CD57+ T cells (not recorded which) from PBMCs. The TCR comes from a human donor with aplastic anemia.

The CDR3 nucleotides read TGCAGTGCTAGAGAGAGGGAGACCCAGTACTTC. Residues: CSARERETQYF. The chain links TRBV20-1 to TRBJ2-5; D is unclear. The CDR3 is 11 amino acids. Trimming cost V 0 bases and J 5 bases, with 4 bases left between them. From germline, CDR1 is DFQATT and CDR2 SNEGSKA (reference sequence).